This T cell receptor (beta chain) came from a study of blood T cell repertoires in COVID-19. Study background: Nucleic acid was either cDNA or gDNA, and it came from T cells, B-cell-depleted T cells, or PBMCs.

Enrolled through a virtual design, the participants were between roughly 18 and 95 years of age and came from under 25 US areas. No more than 2 weeks before study entry, exposed participants had met a case of COVID-19. Authors' processing steps: By means of reference gene primer amplification, nucleated cell counts were estimated. Sequenced by immunoSEQ multiplex PCR; TCRdb stores in-frame clones only, minus some. V, J and clone size are those of that table, while D and trimming were read from the DNA. The data contain under 300,000 clones, around 84% of them singletons. This CDR3 has 13 amino acids. Between the trimmed V and J ends, which lost 3 bases and 2 bases, there was a span of 6 bases. Germline-derived CDR1 and CDR2 are MDHEN and SYDVKM.

The sequence came from a woman between 45 and 60 years old who had been exposed to COVID-19. The V gene is TRBV28, the J gene TRBJ2-3; no clear D. Input material: PBMCs or T cells enriched from blood (not recorded which). The CDR3 loop reads CASSFPSTDTQYF. The CDR3 region has the DNA TGTGCCAGCAGTTTCCCGTCCACAGATACGCAGTATTTT.